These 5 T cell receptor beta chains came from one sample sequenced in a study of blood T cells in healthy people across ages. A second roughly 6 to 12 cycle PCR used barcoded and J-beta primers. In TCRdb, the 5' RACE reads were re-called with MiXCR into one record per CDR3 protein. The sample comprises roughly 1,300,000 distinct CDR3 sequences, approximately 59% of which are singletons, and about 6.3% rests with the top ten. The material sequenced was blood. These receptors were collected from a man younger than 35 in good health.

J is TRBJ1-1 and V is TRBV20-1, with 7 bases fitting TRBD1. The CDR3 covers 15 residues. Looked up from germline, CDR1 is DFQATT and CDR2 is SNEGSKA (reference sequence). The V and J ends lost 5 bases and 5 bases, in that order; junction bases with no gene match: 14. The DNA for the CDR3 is TGCAGTGCTCGCAGACAGGGTGGGTTGAGGACTGAAGCTTTCTTT. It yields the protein CSARRQGGLRTEAFF.

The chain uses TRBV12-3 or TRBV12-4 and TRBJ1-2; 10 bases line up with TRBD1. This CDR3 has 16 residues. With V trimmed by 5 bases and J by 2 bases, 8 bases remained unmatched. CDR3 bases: TGTGCCAGCAGTACCCGGACAGGGGGAATCAACTATGGCTACACCTTC. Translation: CASSTRTGGINYGYTF.

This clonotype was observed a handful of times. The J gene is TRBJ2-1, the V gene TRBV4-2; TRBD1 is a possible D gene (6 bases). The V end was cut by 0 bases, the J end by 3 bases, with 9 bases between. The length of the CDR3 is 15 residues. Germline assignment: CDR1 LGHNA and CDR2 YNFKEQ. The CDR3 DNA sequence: TGTGCCAGCAGCCAAGAAACAGGGAACTACAATGAGCAGTTCTTC. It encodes CASSQETGNYNEQFF.

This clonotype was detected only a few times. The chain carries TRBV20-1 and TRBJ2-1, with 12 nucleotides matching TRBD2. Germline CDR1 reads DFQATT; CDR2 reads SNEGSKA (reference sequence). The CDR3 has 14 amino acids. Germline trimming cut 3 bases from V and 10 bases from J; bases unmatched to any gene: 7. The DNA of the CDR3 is TGCAGTGCTAGTGTCGGACTAGCGGGAATAGAGCAGTTCTTC. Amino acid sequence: CSASVGLAGIEQFF.

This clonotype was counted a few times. CDR3 sequence reads: CASTGTGNNEQFF. In DNA, the CDR3 is TGTGCCAGCACCGGGACAGGCAACAATGAGCAGTTCTTC. The gene calls are TRBV7-9 and TRBJ2-1; 8 positions match TRBD1. This CDR3 is 13 amino acids long. The germline V gene has CDR1 SEHNR and CDR2 FQNEAQ (reference sequence). Trimming cost V 7 bases and J 5 bases; bases outside gene matches: 4.